This T cell receptor (beta chain) was recovered during a study of metastatic and nonmetastatic thyroid tumors. Trimming pared 0 bases from V and 6 bases from J, leaving 7 bases between. The germline gives CDR1 SGDLS, CDR2 YYNGEE. The CDR3 extends over 12 amino acids. MiXCR re-clonotyped the PCR reads for TCRdb. Of about 6,100 clones detected, 29% appear once; the ten largest clones hold roughly 48%. All patients reached thyroid surgery having received no treatment beforehand. By its share, this clone is medium-sized. The genes are TRBV9 and TRBJ2-7; D gene uncertain. What was sequenced was adjacent normal tissue. This receptor was obtained from a female donor with papillary thyroid cancer or a benign thyroid nodule (not recorded which). Some clones in this sample may be carry-over from other donors' samples. The chain's CDR3 is CASSVEGSEQYF. The CDR3 nucleotides read TGTGCCAGCAGCGTAGAGGGTTCCGAGCAGTACTTC.